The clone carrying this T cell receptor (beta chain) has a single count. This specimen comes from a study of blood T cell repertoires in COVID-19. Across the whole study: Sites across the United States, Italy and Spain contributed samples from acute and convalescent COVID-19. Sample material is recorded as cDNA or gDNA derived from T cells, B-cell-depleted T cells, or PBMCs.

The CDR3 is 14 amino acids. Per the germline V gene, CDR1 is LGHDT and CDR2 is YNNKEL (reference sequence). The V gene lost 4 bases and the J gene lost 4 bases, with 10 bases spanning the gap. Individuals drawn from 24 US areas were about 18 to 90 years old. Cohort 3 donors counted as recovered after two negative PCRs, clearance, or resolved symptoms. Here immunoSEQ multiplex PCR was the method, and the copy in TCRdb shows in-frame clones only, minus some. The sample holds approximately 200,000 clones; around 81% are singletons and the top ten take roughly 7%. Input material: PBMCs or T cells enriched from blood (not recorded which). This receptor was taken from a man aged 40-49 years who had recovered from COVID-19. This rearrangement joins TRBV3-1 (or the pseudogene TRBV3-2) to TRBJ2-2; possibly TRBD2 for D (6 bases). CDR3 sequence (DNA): TGTGCCAGCAGCCCACAGACTAGCACCGGGGAGCTGTTTTTT. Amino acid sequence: CASSPQTSTGELFF.